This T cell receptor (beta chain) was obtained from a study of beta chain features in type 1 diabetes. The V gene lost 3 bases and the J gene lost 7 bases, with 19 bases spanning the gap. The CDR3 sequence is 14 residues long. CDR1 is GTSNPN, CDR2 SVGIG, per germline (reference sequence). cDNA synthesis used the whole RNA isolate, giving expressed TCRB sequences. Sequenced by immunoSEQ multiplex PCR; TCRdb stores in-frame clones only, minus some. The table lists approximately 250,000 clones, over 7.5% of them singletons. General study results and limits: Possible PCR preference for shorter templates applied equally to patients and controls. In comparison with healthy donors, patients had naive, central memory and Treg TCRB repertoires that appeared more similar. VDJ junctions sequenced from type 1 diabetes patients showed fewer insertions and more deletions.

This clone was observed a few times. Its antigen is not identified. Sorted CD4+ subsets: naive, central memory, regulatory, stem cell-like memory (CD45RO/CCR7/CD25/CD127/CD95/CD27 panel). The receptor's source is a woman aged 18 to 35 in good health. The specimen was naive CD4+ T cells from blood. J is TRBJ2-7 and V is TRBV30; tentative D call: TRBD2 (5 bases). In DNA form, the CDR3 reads TGTGCCTGGAGGTCCGGAACGGGGAAGCCTGAGCAGTACTTC. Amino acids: CAWRSGTGKPEQYF.